This T cell receptor (beta chain) was recovered during a study of blood T cell repertoires in COVID-19. Sequencing used immunoSEQ multiplex PCR; TCRdb keeps in-frame clones, though not all of them. The repertoire holds tens of thousands of clones, around nine tenths seen once, with 4.5% to 6% in the top ten. V was clipped by 0 bases and J by 4 bases, with 9 bases between them. The CDR3 sequence is 14 residues long. Germline assignment: CDR1 MGHRA and CDR2 YSYEKL. The clonotype originates from a middle-aged man with active or convalescent COVID-19. Sequencing was performed on peripheral blood. The genes are TRBV4-1 and TRBJ1-1; D gene ambiguous. The CDR3 sequence is CASSQEGRGTEAFF. The CDR3, as DNA: TGCGCCAGCAGCCAAGAAGGAAGAGGCACTGAAGCTTTCTTT.